This TCR beta chain appears in the sequencing data of a study of Ad26.COV2.S vaccination and SARS-CoV-2 variants (dated by TCRdb to about 2021). Study-level background: Donors in the vaccine arm were drawn from COV1001, a phase I-IIa trial of Ad26.COV2.S in healthy adults that was multicentre, randomized, double-blind and placebo-controlled. Trial participants were randomized into five groups of five: low-dose or high-dose Ad26.COV2.S given once or twice, or placebo on both occasions. Ad26.COV2.S was administered intramuscularly at 5 x 10^10 or 1 x 10^11 viral particles, either as a single shot or as two shots given 56 days apart. Sequencing of the TCRbeta repertoire served to evaluate the specificity and breadth of SARS-CoV-2-reactive T cell receptors following Ad26.COV2.S vaccination. Investigators remained blinded to trial group allocation during experiments and outcome assessment. The TCR-sequenced set comprised about 30 samples: roughly 19 Ad26.COV2.S vaccine recipients, 5 placebo recipients and 8 SARS-CoV-2 convalescent individuals. What the authors observed across the whole study: Ad26.COV2.S recipients had higher spike-specific TCR breadth than placebo recipients (P = 0.0014). After vaccination, substantial breadth of spike-specific CD8+ and CD4+ T cell responses was reported. It was noted by the authors that total T cell responses may have been underestimated by the TCR breadth and depth analyses. Vaccine and placebo recipients had similar non-spike TCR breadth, a finding consistent with the vaccine containing only spike. Comparing responses between vaccine doses or regimens was not something the study was powered to do.

For this clone: Its target antigen remains unknown. Base qualities were left out, and no much larger clone turns up one base away.

This sample's treatment or condition label indicates: 15 to 20 received Ad26.COV2.S at low or high dose, single or two shots; 5 received placebo; per-sample allocation not given. For vaccine and placebo recipients, repertoires were sequenced using samples collected on day 63 after the first injection. Between 29 July and 7 August 2020, Cohort 1b enrolled around 24 adults aged 18-55 years at one site in Boston, USA. Ad26.COV2.S consisted of a replication-incompetent adenovirus type 26 vector by which a prefusion-stabilized SARS-CoV-2 spike protein from the original Wuhan strain was expressed. The CDR3, from cysteine to phenylalanine, totals 15 residues. Here the CDR3 DNA is all that survives: 45 bases in frame from base 1. V ends up 4 bases short and J 5 bases short, with an unmatched junction base count of 11. From the germline V gene (reference sequence), CDR1 is SGHNT and CDR2 is YYREEE. The immunoSEQ Assay was used to sequence TCRbeta CDR3 regions. After extraction, genomic DNA underwent amplification by bias-controlled multiplex PCR, followed by high-throughput sequencing. In the authors' own workflow: To quantify the absolute abundance of each unique TCRbeta CDR3 region, sequences were collapsed and filtered. T cell fraction was estimated by normalization of TCRbeta template counts to usable DNA, with usable DNA being measured through amplification of reference genes present in all nucleated cells. Repertoire TCRs were annotated as SARS-CoV-2-specific when V gene, CDR3 amino acid sequence and J gene were exactly matched to a known reactive TCR set. The reference SARS-CoV-2 TCR set was derived from MIRA and filtered for enrichment in COVID-19-positive ImmuneCODE repertoires, a step that removed public or cross-reactive TCRs. Using the MIRA antigens, annotated TCRs were further analysed by specific ORF or by position within an ORF. Depth was the summed frequency of annotated unique rearrangements, while breadth was defined as annotated unique rearrangements over total unique productive rearrangements. Two-sided Wilcoxon rank-sum tests were applied when comparing TCR breadth between groups. The clones in this table, taken by TCRdb from immuneACCESS, are in-frame only. Not every clone is retained; where verified, under half of the shortfall comes from an unresolved V gene, and the cause of the rest is unknown. That table gives V, J and clone size, and the DNA gave D and trimming. This sample holds 350,000 to 500,000 clones; around nine tenths were observed only once. The ten top clones hold 12% of the sample.

The sequencing here drew on peripheral blood, taken in a trial of Ad26.COV2.S vaccine versus placebo. The clonotype was recovered from a person between 18 and 60 years old who received the Ad26.COV2.S COVID-19 vaccine or a placebo. Here the chain combines TRBV5-4 and TRBJ2-5; 7 bases in the junction line up with TRBD1. The CDR3 protein is CASSPNRGVGETQYF. The DNA sequence is as follows: TGTGCCAGCAGCCCGAACAGGGGAGTAGGGGAGACCCAGTACTTC.